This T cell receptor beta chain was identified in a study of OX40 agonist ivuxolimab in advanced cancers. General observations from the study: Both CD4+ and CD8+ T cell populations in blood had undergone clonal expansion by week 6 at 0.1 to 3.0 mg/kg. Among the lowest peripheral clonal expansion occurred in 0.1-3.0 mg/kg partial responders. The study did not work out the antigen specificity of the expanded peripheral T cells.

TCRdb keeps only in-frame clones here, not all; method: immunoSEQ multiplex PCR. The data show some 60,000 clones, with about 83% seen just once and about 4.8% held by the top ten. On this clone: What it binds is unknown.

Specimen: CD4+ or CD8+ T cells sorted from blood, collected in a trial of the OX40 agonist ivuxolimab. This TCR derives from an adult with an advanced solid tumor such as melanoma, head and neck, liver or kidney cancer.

CDR3 in amino acids: CASSGSLWTGTEKLFF. In nucleotides, the CDR3 is TGTGCCAGCAGCGGATCCCTTTGGACAGGGACTGAAAAACTGTTTTTT. This rearrangement joins TRBV7-9 to TRBJ1-4, with 8 bases fitting TRBD1. The CDR3 sequence is 16 residues long. V lost 5 bases and J lost 7; bases outside the gene matches: 12. Germline CDR1 reads SEHNR; CDR2 reads FQNEAQ (reference sequence).